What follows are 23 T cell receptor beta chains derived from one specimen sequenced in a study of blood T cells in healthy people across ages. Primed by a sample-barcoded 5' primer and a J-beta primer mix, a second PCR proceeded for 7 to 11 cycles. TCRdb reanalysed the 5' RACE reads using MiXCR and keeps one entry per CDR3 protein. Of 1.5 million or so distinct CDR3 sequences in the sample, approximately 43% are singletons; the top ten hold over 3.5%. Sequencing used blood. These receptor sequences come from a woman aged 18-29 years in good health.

The CDR3 protein is CASSVDGTSYNEQFF. The CDR3 coding sequence is TGTGCCAGCAGCGTAGACGGGACCTCCTACAATGAGCAGTTCTTC. V and J are TRBV9 and TRBJ2-1; D tentatively fits TRBD1 or TRBD2 (5 bases each). CDR1 is SGDLS, CDR2 YYNGEE, per germline. The CDR3 runs 15 residues. V gave up 0 bases and J gave up 0 bases, with 7 bases separating them. The variable domain in full, completed from reference TRBV9 and TRBJ2-1, reads DSGVTQTPKHLITATGQRVTLRCSPRSGDLSVYWYQQSLDQGLQFLIQYYNGEERAKGNILERFSAQQFPDLHSELNLSSLELGDSALYFCASSVDGTSYNEQFFGPGTRLTVL.

Written as DNA, the CDR3 is TGTGCCAGCAGGAGTAGCGGGAGAACCACAGATACGCAGTATTTT. This gives the protein CASRSSGRTTDTQYF. The chain has TRBV6-6 and TRBJ2-3; the match to TRBD2 covers 9 bases. CDR3 size: 15 residues. CDR1 is MNHNY, CDR2 SVGAGI, per germline (reference sequence). The J segment lost 2 bases and the V segment lost 6 bases, leaving 6 bases of the junction unmatched.

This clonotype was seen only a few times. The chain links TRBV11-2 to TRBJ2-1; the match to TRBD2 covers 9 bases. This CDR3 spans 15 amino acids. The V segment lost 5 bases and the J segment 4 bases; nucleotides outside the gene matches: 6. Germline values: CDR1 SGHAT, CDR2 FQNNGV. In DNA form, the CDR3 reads TGTGCCAGCAGCGCCCTCAGCGGGGGGTACAATGAGCAGTTCTTC. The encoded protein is CASSALSGGYNEQFF.

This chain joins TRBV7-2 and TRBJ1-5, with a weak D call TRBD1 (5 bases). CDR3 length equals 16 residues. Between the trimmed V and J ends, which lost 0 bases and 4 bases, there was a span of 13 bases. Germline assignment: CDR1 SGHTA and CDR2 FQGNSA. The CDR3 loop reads CASSLAIRGGNQPQHF. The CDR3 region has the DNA TGTGCCAGCAGCTTAGCCATCCGGGGGGGTAATCAGCCCCAGCATTTT.

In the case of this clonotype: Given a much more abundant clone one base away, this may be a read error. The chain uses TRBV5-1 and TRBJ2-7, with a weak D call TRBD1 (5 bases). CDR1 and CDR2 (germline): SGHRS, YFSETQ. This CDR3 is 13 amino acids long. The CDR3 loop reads CASSKTVSCEQYF. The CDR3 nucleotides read TGCGCCAGCAGCAAGACAGTCTCCTGCGAGCAGTACTTC.

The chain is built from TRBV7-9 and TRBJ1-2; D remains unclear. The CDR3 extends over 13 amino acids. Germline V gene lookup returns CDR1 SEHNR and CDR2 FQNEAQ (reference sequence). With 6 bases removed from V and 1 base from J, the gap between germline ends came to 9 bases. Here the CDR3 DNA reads TGTGCCAGCAGACCGGGCCTTAACTATGGCTACACCTTC. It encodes CASRPGLNYGYTF.

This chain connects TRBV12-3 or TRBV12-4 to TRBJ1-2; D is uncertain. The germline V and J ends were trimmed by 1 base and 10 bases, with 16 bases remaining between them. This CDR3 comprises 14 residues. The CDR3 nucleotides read TGTGCCAGCAGTTTAGGTAGGGCATCCACGGCCTACACCTTC. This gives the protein CASSLGRASTAYTF.

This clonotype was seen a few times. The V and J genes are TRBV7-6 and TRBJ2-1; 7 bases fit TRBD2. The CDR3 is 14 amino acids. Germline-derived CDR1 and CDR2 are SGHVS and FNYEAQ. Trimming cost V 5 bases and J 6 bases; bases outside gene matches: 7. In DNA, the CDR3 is TGTGCCAGCAGCGGGTGGACTAGTTTCAATGAGCAGTTCTTC. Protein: CASSGWTSFNEQFF.

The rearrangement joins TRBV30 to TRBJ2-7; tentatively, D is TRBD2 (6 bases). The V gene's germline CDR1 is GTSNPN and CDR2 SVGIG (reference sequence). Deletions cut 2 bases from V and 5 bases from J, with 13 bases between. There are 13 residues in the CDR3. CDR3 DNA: TGTGCCTGGAGTTTAGGGACTGAACACGAGCAGTACTTC. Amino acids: CAWSLGTEHEQYF.

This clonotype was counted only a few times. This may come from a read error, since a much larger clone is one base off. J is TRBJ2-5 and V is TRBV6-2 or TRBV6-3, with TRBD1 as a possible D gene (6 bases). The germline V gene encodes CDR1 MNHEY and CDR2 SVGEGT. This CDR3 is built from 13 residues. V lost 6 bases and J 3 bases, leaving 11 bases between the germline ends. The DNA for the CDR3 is TGTGCCAGCAGCCACAGGGTTGAAGAGACCCAGTACTTC. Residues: CASSHRVEETQYF.

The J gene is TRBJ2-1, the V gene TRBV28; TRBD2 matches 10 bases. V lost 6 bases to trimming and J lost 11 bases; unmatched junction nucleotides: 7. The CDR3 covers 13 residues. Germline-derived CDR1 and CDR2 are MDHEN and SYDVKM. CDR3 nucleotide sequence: TGTGCCAGCAGCCCCGGAGCGGGAGGGAAGCAGTTCTTC. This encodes CASSPGAGGKQFF.

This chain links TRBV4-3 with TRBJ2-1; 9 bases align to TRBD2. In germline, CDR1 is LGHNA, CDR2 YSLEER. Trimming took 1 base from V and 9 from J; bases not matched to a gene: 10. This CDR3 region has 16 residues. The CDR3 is CASSQVVSGRVGEQFF. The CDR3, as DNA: TGCGCCAGCAGCCAAGTAGTTAGCGGGAGAGTCGGTGAGCAGTTCTTC.

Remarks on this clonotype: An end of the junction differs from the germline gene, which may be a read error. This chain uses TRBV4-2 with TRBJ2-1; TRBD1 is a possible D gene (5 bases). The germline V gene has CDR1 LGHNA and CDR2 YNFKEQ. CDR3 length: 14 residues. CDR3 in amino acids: CAGSQARGGNEQFF. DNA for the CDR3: TGTGCCGGCAGCCAAGCTAGGGGTGGCAATGAGCAGTTCTTC.

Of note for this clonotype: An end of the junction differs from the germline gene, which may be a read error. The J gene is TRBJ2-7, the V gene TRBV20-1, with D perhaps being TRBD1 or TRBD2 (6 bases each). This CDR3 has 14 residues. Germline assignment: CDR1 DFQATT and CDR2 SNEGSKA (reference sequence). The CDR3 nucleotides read TGTAGTGCTAGAGAGGGGGGCATAAGTGTCGAGCAGTACTTC. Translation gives CSAREGGISVEQYF.

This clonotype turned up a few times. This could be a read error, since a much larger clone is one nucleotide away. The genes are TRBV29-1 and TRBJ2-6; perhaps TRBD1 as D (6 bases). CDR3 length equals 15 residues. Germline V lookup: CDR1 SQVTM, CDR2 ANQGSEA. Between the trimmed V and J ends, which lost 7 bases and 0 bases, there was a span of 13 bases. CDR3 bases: TGCAGCGCCCGACAGGTCCGCTCTGGGGCCAACGTCCTGACTTTC. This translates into CSARQVRSGANVLTF.

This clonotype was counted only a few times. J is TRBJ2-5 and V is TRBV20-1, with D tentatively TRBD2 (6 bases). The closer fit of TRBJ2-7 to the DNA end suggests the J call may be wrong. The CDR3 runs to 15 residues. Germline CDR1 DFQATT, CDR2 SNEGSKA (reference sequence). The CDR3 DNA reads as TGCAGTGCTAGAGATAGGGTGCTAGCGAATTACGAGCAGTACTTC. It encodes CSARDRVLANYEQYF.

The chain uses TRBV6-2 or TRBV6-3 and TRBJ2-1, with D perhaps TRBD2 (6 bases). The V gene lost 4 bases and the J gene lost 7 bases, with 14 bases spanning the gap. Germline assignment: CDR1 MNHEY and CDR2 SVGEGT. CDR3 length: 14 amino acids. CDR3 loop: CASSLTSISNEQFF. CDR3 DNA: TGTGCCAGCAGTTTGACTAGTATCTCTAATGAGCAGTTCTTC.

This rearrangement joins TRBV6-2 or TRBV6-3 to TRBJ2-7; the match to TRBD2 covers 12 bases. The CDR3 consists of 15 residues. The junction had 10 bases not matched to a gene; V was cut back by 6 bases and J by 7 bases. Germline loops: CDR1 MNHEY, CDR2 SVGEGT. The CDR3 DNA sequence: TGTGCCAGCAGAACGACTAGCGGGGGATCCAATGAGCAGTACTTC. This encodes CASRTTSGGSNEQYF.

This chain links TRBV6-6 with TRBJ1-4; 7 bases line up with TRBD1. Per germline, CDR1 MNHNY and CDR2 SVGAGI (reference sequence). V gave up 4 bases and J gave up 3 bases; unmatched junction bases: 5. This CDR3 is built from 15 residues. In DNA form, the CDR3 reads TGTGCCAGCAGTTCCACAGGGGTCGCTAATGAAAAACTGTTTTTT. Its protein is CASSSTGVANEKLFF.

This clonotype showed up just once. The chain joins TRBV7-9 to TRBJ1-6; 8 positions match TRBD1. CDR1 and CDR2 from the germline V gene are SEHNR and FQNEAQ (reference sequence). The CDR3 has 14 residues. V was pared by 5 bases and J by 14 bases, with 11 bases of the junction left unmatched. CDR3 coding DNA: TGTGCCAGCAGCCCAACGGGACAGGAAACCTCCCTCCACTTT. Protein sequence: CASSPTGQETSLHF.

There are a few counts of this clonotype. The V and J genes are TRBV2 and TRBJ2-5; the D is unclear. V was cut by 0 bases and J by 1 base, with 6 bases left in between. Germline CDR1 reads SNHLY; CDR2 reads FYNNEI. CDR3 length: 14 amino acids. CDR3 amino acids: CASSEALGQETQYF. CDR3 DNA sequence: TGTGCCAGCAGTGAAGCGCTAGGCCAAGAGACCCAGTACTTC.

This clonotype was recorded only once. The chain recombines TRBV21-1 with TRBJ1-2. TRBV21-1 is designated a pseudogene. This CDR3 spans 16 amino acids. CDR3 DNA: TGTGCCAGCAGCAAACCCAACCGGACGGTAAACTATGGCTACACCTTC. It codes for CASSKPNRTVNYGYTF.

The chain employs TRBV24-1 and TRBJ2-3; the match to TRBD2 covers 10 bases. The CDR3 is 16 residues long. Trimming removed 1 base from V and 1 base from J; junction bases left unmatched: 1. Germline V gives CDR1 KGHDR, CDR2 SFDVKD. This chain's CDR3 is CATSDFGLAGTDTQYF. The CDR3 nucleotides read TGTGCCACCAGTGATTTTGGACTAGCGGGCACAGATACGCAGTATTTT.